This TCR beta chain was obtained from a study of identical twins. TCRdb re-analysed the 5' RACE reads in MiXCR, keeping a single row per CDR3 protein. This sample has 500,000 to 600,000 distinct CDR3 sequences, with 22% found just once. This clonotype was observed many times. The V and J ends lost 4 bases and 6 bases respectively, with 10 bases between them. Germline V gene lookup returns CDR1 LGHDT and CDR2 YNNKEL (reference sequence). This CDR3 contains 12 residues. These records were also assigned to another study, of T cells expressing NK-cell markers.

What was sequenced was CD4+ T cells sorted from blood. The receptor comes from a woman aged 18-35 years in good health. V and J are TRBV3-1 and TRBJ2-7; a possible D gene is TRBD2 (5 bases). The CDR3 region has the DNA TGTGCCAGCAGCCCTAGCCTCTCCGAGCAGTACTTC. This codes for CASSPSLSEQYF.